The clone carrying this T cell receptor (beta chain) came up once. Which cohort a participant joined came from the clinical history participants gave. The CDR3 extends over 11 amino acids. Germline V CDR1 and CDR2: DFQATT, SNEGSKA (reference sequence). The V gene lost 6 bases and the J gene lost 7 bases, with 13 bases spanning the gap. Only in-frame clones appear in the TCRdb table, and some are missing; sequencing was by immunoSEQ multiplex PCR. The table records hundreds of thousands of clones, 85% to 90% of them present only once. This entry comes from a study of blood T cell repertoires in COVID-19. Study background: The United States, Italy and Spain provided the acute and convalescent COVID-19 samples.

This sequence was found in a man aged 50 or older who had been exposed to COVID-19. This chain joins TRBV20-1 and TRBJ2-7, with no clear D. The sample comprised PBMCs or T cells enriched from blood (not recorded which). The CDR3 bases are TGCAGTGCACATGACATTCAGGAGCAGTACTTC. It codes for CSAHDIQEQYF.